The 21 T cell receptor beta chains below were found in one sample sequenced in a study of T-cell memory formation after mild COVID-19. TCRdb reprocessed the 5' RACE reads via MiXCR and lists one record per CDR3 protein. The data hold 400,000 or so distinct CDR3 sequences, with 20% observed a single time. Sequencing was carried out using PBMCs or a T cell subset sorted from them (not recorded which). Source of these receptors: an adult woman who had mild COVID-19 (a few samples of this study predate the infection). Cell type and time point are not known.

The gene calls are TRBV7-2 and TRBJ2-3; 11 bases line up with TRBD2. Losses at the gene ends were 5 bases for V and 6 bases for J; bases not matched to a gene: 10. Germline values: CDR1 SGHTA, CDR2 FQGNSA. The CDR3 has 16 amino acids. The CDR3 sequence: CASSRRLAGTLDTQYF. The CDR3 DNA reads as TGTGCCAGCAGCAGAAGACTAGCGGGAACATTGGATACGCAGTATTTT.

The chain carries TRBV24-1 and TRBJ2-1, with TRBD2 matching over 9 bases. The germline gives CDR1 KGHDR, CDR2 SFDVKD. This CDR3 region has 17 residues. The junction had 10 bases not matched to a gene; V was cut back by 4 bases and J by 4 bases. The CDR3 DNA follows: TGTGCCACCAGTGACCAACTAGCGGGTCAATCTTACAATGAGCAGTTCTTC. Amino acid sequence: CATSDQLAGQSYNEQFF.

This chain links TRBV5-1 with TRBJ2-5; 9 bases agree with TRBD2. V lost 4 bases to trimming and J lost 4 bases; unmatched junction nucleotides: 5. The CDR3 is made up of 14 amino acids. Per germline, CDR1 SGHRS and CDR2 YFSETQ. As DNA, the CDR3 is TGCGCCAGCAGCAGACAAGCGGGGGGAGAGACCCAGTACTTC. It codes for CASSRQAGGETQYF. Using reference TRBV5-1 and TRBJ2-5 for the parts outside the CDR3, the full variable domain is KAGVTQTPRYLIKTRGQQVTLSCSPISGHRSVSWYQQTPGQGLQFLFEYFSETQRNKGNFPGRFSGRQFSNSRSEMNVSTLELGDSALYLCASSRQAGGETQYFGPGTRLLVL.

The chain uses TRBV5-6 and TRBJ2-3; 7 bases align to TRBD2. The CDR3 sequence is 15 residues long. Germline loops: CDR1 SGHDT, CDR2 YYEEEE. The junction had 6 bases not matched to a gene; V was cut back by 3 bases and J by 2 bases. For the CDR3, the DNA is TGTGCCAGCAGCTACCTAGCGGCTACCACAGATACGCAGTATTTT. Residues: CASSYLAATTDTQYF. The whole variable domain, filled in from reference TRBV5-6 and TRBJ2-3, reads DAGVTQSPTHLIKTRGQQVTLRCSPKSGHDTVSWYQQALGQGPQFIFQYYEEEERQRGNFPDRFSGHQFPNYSSELNVNALLLGDSALYLCASSYLAATTDTQYFGPGTRLTVL.

This clonotype was counted a few times. The chain combines TRBV6-6 with TRBJ1-1; a weak D match, TRBD1 (5 bases). Trimming stripped 2 bases from V and 3 bases from J, with 16 bases between. The CDR3 totals 16 residues. Looked up from germline, CDR1 is MNHNY and CDR2 is SVGAGI (reference sequence). This CDR3 reads CASSYPRGSGHTEAFF. For the CDR3, the DNA is TGTGCCAGCAGTTACCCTAGAGGGTCGGGGCACACTGAAGCTTTCTTT.

The sample holds a few counts of this clonotype. The chain joins TRBV10-3 to TRBJ2-3; D is unclear. Trimming removed 6 bases from V and 4 bases from J, with 14 bases in between. Germline CDR1 is ENHRY and CDR2 is SYGVKD. The CDR3 sequence is 14 residues long. The CDR3 sequence is CAISRQGVADTQYF. Written as DNA, the CDR3 is TGTGCCATCAGCAGACAAGGTGTCGCAGATACGCAGTATTTT.

The rearrangement uses TRBV4-3 and TRBJ2-1; 15 bases are shared with TRBD2. Germline lookup yields CDR1 LGHNA and CDR2 YSLEER. Trimming cost V 0 bases and J 13 bases; bases outside gene matches: 7. The CDR3 is 16 residues long. The CDR3 bases are TGCGCCAGCAGCCAAGAATTTGGGACTAGCGGGAGGACCCAGTTCTTC. It specifies CASSQEFGTSGRTQFF.

The chain combines TRBV6-6 with TRBJ2-1; D is uncertain. CDR3 length: 15 residues. Germline CDR1 is MNHNY and CDR2 is SVGAGI (reference sequence). Trimming left V 4 bases short and J 4 bases short, with 14 bases between. CDR3 DNA sequence: TGTGCCAGCAGTTTGGGCCCTACACATTACAATGAGCAGTTCTTC. It translates to CASSLGPTHYNEQFF.

The V and J genes are TRBV5-1 and TRBJ2-2; TRBD1 aligns across 8 bases. From germline, CDR1 is SGHRS and CDR2 YFSETQ. V dropped 4 bases and J dropped 5; count of bases not matched to a gene: 10. The CDR3 totals 16 residues. Here the CDR3 DNA reads TGCGCCAGCAGCAGCATCACAGGGGGGACAACCGGGGAGCTGTTTTTT. Translation: CASSSITGGTTGELFF.

The rearrangement uses TRBV7-9 and TRBJ1-2; 8 bases match TRBD1. CDR3 length equals 15 residues. The germline V gene encodes CDR1 SEHNR and CDR2 FQNEAQ (reference sequence). V dropped 5 bases and J dropped 3; count of bases not matched to a gene: 8. CDR3 amino acids: CASSPNRGYDYGYTF. CDR3 DNA sequence: TGTGCCAGCAGCCCCAACAGGGGGTACGACTATGGCTACACCTTC. Full variable domain (outside the CDR3, taken from reference TRBV7-9 and TRBJ1-2): DTGVSQNPRHKITKRGQNVTFRCDPISEHNRLYWYRQTLGQGPEFLTYFQNEAQLEKSRLLSDRFSAERPKGSFSTLEIQRTEQGDSAMYLCASSPNRGYDYGYTFGSGTRLTVV.

This clonotype was counted between two and nine times. The CDR3 sequence: CAISADRVGNQPQHF. DNA of the CDR3: TGTGCCATCAGTGCCGACAGGGTTGGCAATCAGCCCCAGCATTTT. This chain links TRBV10-3 with TRBJ1-5; 7 bases align to TRBD1. V lost 4 bases and J lost 2; bases outside the gene matches: 5. Germline V gene sequence: CDR1 ENHRY, CDR2 SYGVKD. The CDR3 length is 15 residues.

The chain links TRBV5-1 to TRBJ2-3; D unresolved. The germline V gene encodes CDR1 SGHRS and CDR2 YFSETQ. The germline V and J ends were trimmed by 4 bases and 0 bases, with 9 bases remaining between them. The length of the CDR3 is 14 residues. The CDR3 loop reads CASSHFSSTDTQYF. The CDR3 coding sequence is TGCGCCAGCAGCCACTTCTCTAGCACAGATACGCAGTATTTT.

This clonotype came up a few times. The chain uses TRBV29-1 and TRBJ1-5, with 7 bases fitting TRBD1. There are 14 residues in the CDR3. V shed 5 bases, J shed 0 bases, and the junction held 4 bases outside the gene matches. Germline lookup yields CDR1 SQVTM and CDR2 ANQGSEA. The CDR3 reads CSVTGADSNQPQHF. The DNA of the CDR3 is TGCAGCGTTACAGGGGCAGATAGCAATCAGCCCCAGCATTTT.

This clonotype was seen only once. The V gene is TRBV7-9, the J gene TRBJ2-7; maybe TRBD1 (5 bases). Germline values: CDR1 SEHNR, CDR2 FQNEAQ (reference sequence). Trimming pared 6 bases from V and 2 bases from J, leaving 11 bases between. This CDR3 contains 13 residues. CDR3: CASSPQDTYEQYF. CDR3 nucleotides: TGTGCCAGCAGTCCACAGGATACCTACGAGCAGTACTTC.

The chain combines TRBV10-3 with TRBJ2-2; D gene ambiguous. The CDR3 totals 14 residues. In germline, CDR1 is ENHRY, CDR2 SYGVKD. Trimming removed 4 bases at V and 1 base at J, with 7 bases between. The CDR3 DNA follows: TGTGCCATCAGTGGATATGAGAACACCGGGGAGCTGTTTTTT. It encodes CAISGYENTGELFF.

J is TRBJ2-2 and V is TRBV20-1, with 7 bases identical to TRBD2. This CDR3 is 15 amino acids long. CDR1 and CDR2 (germline): DFQATT, SNEGSKA (reference sequence). The ends lost 2 bases at V and 3 bases at J; junction bases unmatched: 6. CDR3 sequence: CSARRRERYTGELFF. CDR3 nucleotides: TGCAGTGCTAGACGGCGGGAGCGATACACCGGGGAGCTGTTTTTT.

In this sample, this clonotype turned up a few times. The J gene is TRBJ2-3, the V gene TRBV11-2; 10 bases are shared with TRBD2. The CDR3 extends over 18 amino acids. The germline gives CDR1 SGHAT, CDR2 FQNNGV. With V trimmed by 5 bases and J by 2 bases, 13 bases remained unmatched. The chain's CDR3 is CASSPTSGARSATDTQYF. The CDR3 nucleotides are TGTGCCAGCAGCCCTACTAGCGGGGCCAGGTCGGCCACAGATACGCAGTATTTT.

This chain connects TRBV12-3 or TRBV12-4 to TRBJ1-1, with 8 nucleotides matching TRBD1. V was pared by 8 bases and J by 6 bases, with 11 bases of the junction left unmatched. This CDR3 spans 14 amino acids. The CDR3 sequence is CASSRDRRRAEAFF. The CDR3 nucleotides read TGTGCCAGCTCCCGGGACAGGCGGCGCGCTGAAGCTTTCTTT.

This clonotype was seen at least ten times. This rearrangement joins TRBV7-2 to TRBJ2-3, with 7 bases matching TRBD1. CDR3 length: 13 amino acids. Germline trimming cut 5 bases from V and 4 bases from J; bases unmatched to any gene: 3. Germline V gene data show CDR1 as SGHTA and CDR2 as FQGNSA. CDR3 amino acids: CASSRQGPDTQYF. The CDR3 nucleotides are TGTGCCAGCAGCCGACAGGGACCAGATACGCAGTATTTT.

The chain uses TRBV12-3 or TRBV12-4 and TRBJ1-5; 8 bases map to TRBD1. The CDR3 length is 14 residues. V was clipped by 5 bases and J by 3 bases; unmatched bases: 3. As DNA, the CDR3 is TGTGCCAGCAGTCTGGACAGGGTCAATCAGCCCCAGCATTTT. This codes for CASSLDRVNQPQHF.

In this sample, this clonotype turned up a few times. This chain links TRBV11-2 with TRBJ2-1; D gene ambiguous. Between the trimmed V and J ends, which lost 1 base and 3 bases, there was a span of 7 bases. The CDR3 is made up of 14 amino acids. In germline, CDR1 is SGHAT, CDR2 FQNNGV. The CDR3 coding sequence is TGTGCCAGCAGCTTAGGTCCAGACTACAATGAGCAGTTCTTC. This encodes CASSLGPDYNEQFF.